This T cell receptor beta chain was recovered during a study of cytomegalovirus exposure and HLA in healthy donors. The J segment lost 14 bases and the V segment lost 4 bases, leaving 3 bases of the junction unmatched. The CDR3 has 11 amino acids. The germline CDR1 and CDR2 sequences are DFQATT and SNEGSKA (reference sequence). PCR involved 60 Vbeta and 13 Jbeta primers. Original analysis: Per a later analysis, the number of unique TCR beta chains was around 80 million, of which 9 million to 12 million were shared. Here immunoSEQ multiplex PCR was the method, and the copy in TCRdb shows in-frame clones only, minus some. V and J calls plus clone size are reproduced from that table; the DNA served to infer D and trimming. The data show approximately 220,000 clones, with more than 60% seen just once and roughly 16% held by the top ten.

The V and J genes are TRBV20-1 and TRBJ2-3, with 13 bases that match TRBD2. The sequenced sample consisted of PBMCs. The sequence derives from a man aged 35-49 years in good health and CMV-seronegative. The DNA of the CDR3 is TGCAGTGCTACTAGGACTAGCGGGAGGTATTTT. Its protein is CSATRTSGRYF.